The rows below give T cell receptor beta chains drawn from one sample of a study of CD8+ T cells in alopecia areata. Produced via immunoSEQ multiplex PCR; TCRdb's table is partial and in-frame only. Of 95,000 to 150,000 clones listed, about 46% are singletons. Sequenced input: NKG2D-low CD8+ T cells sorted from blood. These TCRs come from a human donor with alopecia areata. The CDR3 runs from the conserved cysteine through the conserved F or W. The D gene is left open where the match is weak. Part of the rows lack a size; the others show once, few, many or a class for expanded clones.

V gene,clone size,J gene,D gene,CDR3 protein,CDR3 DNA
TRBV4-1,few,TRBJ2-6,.,CASHGGFSGANVLTF,TGCGCCAGCCATGGGGGTTTCTCTGGGGCCAACGTCCTGACTTTC
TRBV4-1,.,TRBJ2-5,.,CASSQEGETQYF,TGCGCCAGCAGCCAAGAAGGAGAGACCCAGTACTTC
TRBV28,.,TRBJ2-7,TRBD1,CASSFTRDRGTYEQYF,TGTGCCAGCAGCTTCACCCGGGACAGGGGGACCTACGAGCAGTACTTC
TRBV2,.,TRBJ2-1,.,CASVGGNPSYNEQFF,TGTGCCAGCGTCGGCGGGAACCCCTCCTACAATGAGCAGTTCTTC
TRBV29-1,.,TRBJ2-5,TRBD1,CSVEQGVETQYF,TGCAGCGTTGAACAGGGGGTGGAGACCCAGTACTTC
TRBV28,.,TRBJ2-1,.,CASSPSGTLGNEQFF,TGTGCCAGCAGTCCCTCCGGGACTCTTGGCAATGAGCAGTTCTTC
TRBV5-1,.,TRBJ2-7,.,CASSFGVEQYF,TGCGCCAGCAGCTTTGGGGTAGAGCAGTACTTC
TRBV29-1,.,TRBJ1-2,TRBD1,CSVATGGNGYTF,TGCAGCGTCGCTACAGGGGGTAATGGCTACACCTTC
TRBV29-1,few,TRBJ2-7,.,CSVEVGRSYEQYF,TGCAGCGTTGAAGTAGGGAGGTCCTACGAGCAGTACTTC
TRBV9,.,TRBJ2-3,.,CASSVTLADTQYF,TGTGCCAGCAGCGTAACGCTAGCAGATACGCAGTATTTT
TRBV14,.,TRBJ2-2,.,CASSQERTLYTGELFF,TGTGCCAGCAGCCAAGAGAGGACTCTTTACACCGGGGAGCTGTTTTTT
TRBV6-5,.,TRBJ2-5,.,CASSYGVGETQYF,TGTGCCAGCAGTTACGGGGTGGGGGAGACCCAGTACTTC
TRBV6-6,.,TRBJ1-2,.,CASSYLGGNGYTF,TGTGCCAGCAGTTACTTGGGGGGAAATGGCTACACCTTC
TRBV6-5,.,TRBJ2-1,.,CASRSNIVNEQFF,TGTGCCAGCAGGTCCAACATCGTGAATGAGCAGTTCTTC
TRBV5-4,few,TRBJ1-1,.,CASRVDTTEAFF,TGTGCCAGCAGGGTAGATACCACTGAAGCTTTCTTT
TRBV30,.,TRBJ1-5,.,CAWSGVGNQPQHF,TGTGCCTGGAGTGGGGTGGGGAATCAGCCCCAGCATTTT
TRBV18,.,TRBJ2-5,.,CASSTTGLYETQYF,TGTGCCAGCTCAACTACAGGGTTATACGAGACCCAGTACTTC
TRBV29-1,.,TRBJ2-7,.,CSVELVGRSGEQYF,TGCAGCGTTGAATTGGTGGGACGGTCGGGCGAGCAGTACTTC
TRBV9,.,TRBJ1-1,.,CASSVVTANTEAFF,TGTGCCAGCAGCGTAGTTACGGCGAACACTGAAGCTTTCTTT
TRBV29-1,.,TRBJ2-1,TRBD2,CSVGLYGAGGPGFTNEQFF,TGCAGCGTTGGTCTCTACGGAGCGGGAGGGCCTGGGTTTACCAATGAGCAGTTCTTC
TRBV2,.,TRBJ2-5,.,CASSERGPKLETQYF,TGTGCCAGCAGTGAACGGGGCCCGAAATTAGAGACCCAGTACTTC
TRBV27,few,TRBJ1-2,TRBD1,CASSSDRGAYGYTF,TGTGCCAGCAGTTCGGACAGGGGGGCCTATGGCTACACCTTC
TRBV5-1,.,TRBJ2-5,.,CASSQHETQYF,TGCGCCAGCAGCCAACACGAGACCCAGTACTTC
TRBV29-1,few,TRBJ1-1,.,CSVETDTEAFF,TGCAGCGTTGAGACGGACACTGAAGCTTTCTTT
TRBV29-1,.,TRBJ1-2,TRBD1,CSVPDPRPGQPYGYTF,TGCAGCGTGCCCGACCCTAGACCGGGACAGCCCTATGGCTACACCTTC
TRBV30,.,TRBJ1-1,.,CAWSRDVGVTEAFF,TGTGCCTGGAGCCGAGACGTCGGGGTCACTGAAGCTTTCTTT
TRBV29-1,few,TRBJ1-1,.,CSVIGRNEAFF,TGCAGCGTCATCGGACGGAATGAAGCTTTCTTT
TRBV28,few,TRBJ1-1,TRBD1,CASRPTGNWLEAFF,TGTGCCAGCAGGCCGACAGGGAATTGGCTGGAAGCTTTCTTT
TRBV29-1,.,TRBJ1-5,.,CSVALTGQPQHF,TGCAGCGTTGCCCTCACCGGGCAGCCCCAGCATTTT
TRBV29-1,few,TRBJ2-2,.,CSAEARAGRTGELFF,TGCAGCGCCGAGGCTAGGGCAGGAAGGACCGGGGAGCTGTTTTTT
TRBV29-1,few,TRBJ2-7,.,CSVEDQGSEQYF,TGCAGCGTTGAAGATCAGGGAAGCGAGCAGTACTTC
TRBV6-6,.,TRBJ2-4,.,CASSITGQGGQYF,TGTGCCAGCAGTATAACGGGACAAGGGGGTCAGTACTTC
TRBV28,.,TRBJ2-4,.,CASSLYSEIAKNIQYF,TGTGCCAGCAGTCTATACTCAGAAATAGCCAAAAACATTCAGTACTTC
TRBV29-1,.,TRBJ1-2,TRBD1,CSVRGQANGYTF,TGCAGCGTCAGAGGACAGGCTAATGGCTACACCTTC
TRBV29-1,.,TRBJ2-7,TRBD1,CSVSTGTGVREQYF,TGCAGCGTTTCTACCGGGACAGGGGTGAGAGAGCAGTACTTC
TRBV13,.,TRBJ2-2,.,CASSFGGRDTGELFF,TGTGCCAGCAGCTTCGGGGGCCGGGACACCGGGGAGCTGTTTTTT
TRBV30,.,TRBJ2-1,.,CAWSGLSYNEQFF,TGTGCCTGGAGTGGGCTCTCGTACAATGAGCAGTTCTTC
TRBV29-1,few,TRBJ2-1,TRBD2,CSVVLAESSYNEQFF,TGCAGCGTTGTACTAGCGGAAAGCTCCTACAATGAGCAGTTCTTC
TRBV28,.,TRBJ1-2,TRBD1,CASIEDRAYGYTF,TGTGCCAGCATAGAAGACAGGGCCTATGGCTACACCTTC
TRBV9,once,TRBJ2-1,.,CASSVVDGLKNEQFF,TGTGCCAGCAGCGTAGTAGATGGCTTGAAGAATGAGCAGTTCTTC
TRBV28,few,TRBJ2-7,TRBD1,CASNIAPGQGVREQYF,TGTGCCAGCAACATCGCACCGGGACAGGGGGTGAGAGAGCAGTACTTC
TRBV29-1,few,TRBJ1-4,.,CSALGGRGEKLFF,TGCAGCGCTCTCGGGGGTAGAGGTGAAAAACTGTTTTTT
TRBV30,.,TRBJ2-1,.,CAWSRTGEQFF,TGTGCCTGGAGTCGTACTGGAGAGCAGTTCTTC
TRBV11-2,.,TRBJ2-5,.,CASRVQGLTQYF,TGTGCCAGCAGAGTACAGGGTTTGACCCAGTACTTC
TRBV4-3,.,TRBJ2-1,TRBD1,CASSSRDRPDNEQFF,TGCGCCAGCAGCTCCCGGGACAGACCCGACAATGAGCAGTTCTTC
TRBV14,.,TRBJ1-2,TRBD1,CASSQVGTGLYYGYTF,TGTGCCAGCAGCCAAGTCGGGACAGGTCTCTACTATGGCTACACCTTC
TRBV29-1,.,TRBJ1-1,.,CSVEAHDRNTEAFF,TGCAGCGTTGAAGCCCATGACAGGAACACTGAAGCTTTCTTT